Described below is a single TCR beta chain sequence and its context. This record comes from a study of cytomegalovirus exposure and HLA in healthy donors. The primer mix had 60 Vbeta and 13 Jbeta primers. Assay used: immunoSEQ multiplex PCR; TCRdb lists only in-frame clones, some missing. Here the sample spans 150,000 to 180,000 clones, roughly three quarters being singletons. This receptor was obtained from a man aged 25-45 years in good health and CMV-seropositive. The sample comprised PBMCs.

The CDR3 coding sequence is TGCAGCTTCAAGCGGACAGGGGGTAATGAAAAACTGTTTTTT. Translation: CSFKRTGGNEKLFF. The V gene is TRBV29-1, the J gene TRBJ1-4; 10 bases agree with TRBD1. V lost 8 bases to trimming and J lost 4 bases; unmatched junction nucleotides: 7. Germline CDR1 reads SQVTM; CDR2 reads ANQGSEA. The CDR3 runs 14 residues.